The 22 T cell receptor beta chains below were found in one sample sequenced in a study of shared clonotypes between healthy human individuals. Cells designated naive CD8 were CD45RO-negative and were positively selected for CCR7, with terminally differentiated effector memory CD45RA+ cells excluded. This table comes from immunoSEQ multiplex PCR, and its TCRdb copy is limited to in-frame clones, with some not included. This table has hundreds of thousands of clones, roughly nine tenths appearing once. Sample: naive CD8+ T cells sorted from blood. The receptors stem from a man between 25 and 39 years old in good health.

The gene calls are TRBV4-3 and TRBJ2-3; possibly TRBD2 for D (5 bases). CDR1 and CDR2 (germline): LGHNA, YSLEER. The CDR3 totals 14 residues. The V end was cut by 0 bases, the J end by 1 base, with 5 bases between. DNA for the CDR3: TGCGCCAGCAGCCAAGAGCGGGGCACAGATACGCAGTATTTT. This translates into CASSQERGTDTQYF.

This chain uses TRBV27 with TRBJ1-2; unclear D gene. The CDR3 length is 14 residues. Germline V gives CDR1 MNHEY, CDR2 SMNVEV (reference sequence). Between the trimmed V and J ends, which lost 0 bases and 4 bases, there was a span of 9 bases. CDR3 sequence: CASSLSGDFYGYTF. The CDR3 bases are TGTGCCAGCAGTTTATCTGGTGATTTCTATGGCTACACCTTC.

The chain has TRBV28 and TRBJ2-7; 9 nucleotides line up with TRBD2. The ends lost 2 bases at V and 3 bases at J; junction bases unmatched: 2. The CDR3 loop spans 14 amino acids. CDR1 is MDHEN and CDR2 is SYDVKM in the germline V gene. In DNA form, the CDR3 reads TGTGCCAGCAGTTTAAGACTAGCGGTCTACGAGCAGTACTTC. Translating it yields CASSLRLAVYEQYF.

This CDR3 is CASSLRQGEYGYTF. CDR3 bases: TGTGCCAGCTCCCTCCGACAGGGTGAATATGGCTACACCTTC. The chain couples TRBV18 to TRBJ1-2; 7 bases are shared with TRBD1. The CDR3 extends over 14 amino acids. Germline loops: CDR1 KGHSH, CDR2 LQKENI. Trimming took 6 bases from V and 5 from J; bases not matched to a gene: 9.

J is TRBJ2-7 and V is TRBV28; 10 bases fit TRBD2. V gave up 5 bases and J gave up 2 bases; unmatched junction bases: 9. There are 16 residues in the CDR3. Germline CDR1 is MDHEN and CDR2 is SYDVKM. The CDR3 DNA sequence: TGTGCCAGCAGTGTCCTACTAGCGGGGCAGACCTACGAGCAGTACTTC. Its protein is CASSVLLAGQTYEQYF. The full variable domain, in which reference TRBV28 and TRBJ2-7 provide the parts outside the CDR3, is DVKVTQSSRYLVKRTGEKVFLECVQDMDHENMFWYRQDPGLGLRLIYFSYDVKMKEKGDIPEGYSVSREKKERFSLILESASTNQTSMYLCASSVLLAGQTYEQYFGPGTRLTVT.

DNA for the CDR3: TGTGCCAGCAGCTTAGTGGACGGGGGCGCGTACGAGCAGTACTTC. It is translated as CASSLVDGGAYEQYF. The chain joins TRBV11-2 to TRBJ2-7; either TRBD1 or TRBD2 may fit D (6 bases each). The CDR3 sequence is 15 residues long. Trimming left V 1 base short and J 4 bases short, with 14 bases between. Germline V gene data show CDR1 as SGHAT and CDR2 as FQNNGV.

This chain links TRBV6-6 with TRBJ2-1, with 13 bases matching TRBD2. The length of the CDR3 is 16 residues. Germline V gives CDR1 MNHNY, CDR2 SVGAGI (reference sequence). The V segment lost 6 bases and the J segment 6 bases; nucleotides outside the gene matches: 8. In nucleotides, the CDR3 is TGTGCCAGCAGCCCCTGGACTAGCGGGAGAAGCAATGAGCAGTTCTTC. Protein product: CASSPWTSGRSNEQFF.

This clone appeared a single time. Other nucleotide sequences from this sample produce the same CDR3. The chain employs TRBV7-9 and TRBJ2-5, with D unclear. Germline loops: CDR1 SEHNR, CDR2 FQNEAQ (reference sequence). This CDR3 comprises 12 residues. The V end lost 1 base, the J end lost 5 bases, and 5 bases lay between the germline ends. The CDR3 loop is CASSLGVETQYF. Written as DNA, the CDR3 is TGTGCCAGCAGCTTAGGGGTGGAGACCCAGTACTTC.

The chain recombines TRBV14 with TRBJ1-2; possibly TRBD1 for D (5 bases). The germline gives CDR1 SGHDN, CDR2 FVKESK. V lost 2 bases, J lost 6 bases, and 16 bases lay in between. This CDR3 contains 15 residues. The CDR3 reads CASSQLGAQVDGYTF. CDR3 in DNA: TGTGCCAGCAGCCAACTCGGGGCGCAAGTTGATGGCTACACCTTC.

V gene TRBV5-4 combines with J gene TRBJ1-2, with a possible D match to TRBD1 (5 bases). V was trimmed by 5 bases and J by 4 bases, leaving 15 bases between them. Germline V gives CDR1 SGHNT, CDR2 YYREEE (reference sequence). The CDR3 covers 14 residues. CDR3 coding DNA: TGTGCCAGCAGATTGCGGGGCGGAAGCTATGGCTACACCTTC. Its protein is CASRLRGGSYGYTF.

The V call is TRBV15, the J call TRBJ2-7, with D uncertain. The CDR3 has 17 amino acids. CDR1 is LNHNV, CDR2 YYDKDF, per germline (reference sequence). With 0 bases removed from V and 0 bases from J, the gap between germline ends came to 15 bases. Written as DNA, the CDR3 is TGTGCCACCAGCAGAGATAGGAGACTGGATAGCTCCTACGAGCAGTACTTC. Amino acids: CATSRDRRLDSSYEQYF.

The chain uses TRBV28 and TRBJ2-7; 11 bases are shared with TRBD1. From germline, CDR1 is MDHEN and CDR2 SYDVKM. CDR3 length equals 13 residues. V dropped 6 bases and J dropped 7; count of bases not matched to a gene: 5. CDR3 loop: CASRGQGAGEQYF. The CDR3, as DNA: TGTGCCAGCAGAGGACAGGGGGCAGGAGAGCAGTACTTC. The variable domain in full, completed from reference TRBV28 and TRBJ2-7, reads DVKVTQSSRYLVKRTGEKVFLECVQDMDHENMFWYRQDPGLGLRLIYFSYDVKMKEKGDIPEGYSVSREKKERFSLILESASTNQTSMYLCASRGQGAGEQYFGPGTRLTVT.

The V call is TRBV25-1, the J call TRBJ2-1; D could derive from TRBD1 or TRBD2 (5 bases each). V dropped 8 bases and J dropped 8 bases, with 13 bases sitting between them. Germline-derived CDR1 and CDR2 are MGHDK and SYGVNS. This CDR3 has 12 amino acids. CDR3 sequence reads: CASGAWDHEQFF. The CDR3 DNA sequence: TGTGCCAGCGGGGCTTGGGACCATGAGCAGTTCTTC. Based on the CDR3 plus reference TRBV25-1 and TRBJ2-1, the full variable domain is EADIYQTPRYLVIGTGKKITLECSQTMGHDKMYWYQQDPGMELHLIHYSYGVNSTEKGDLSSESTVSRIRTEHFPLTLESARPSHTSQYLCASGAWDHEQFFGPGTRLTVL.

The V call is TRBV9, the J call TRBJ1-5; no clear D. CDR1 and CDR2 from the germline V gene are SGDLS and YYNGEE. V was shortened by 4 bases and J by 7 bases, with 12 bases between the two germline ends. This CDR3 has 13 residues. The DNA for the CDR3 is TGTGCCAGCAGCCCCGATGGAGACCAGCCCCAGCATTTT. Translated: CASSPDGDQPQHF. Complete variable domain (other parts from reference TRBV9 and TRBJ1-5): DSGVTQTPKHLITATGQRVTLRCSPRSGDLSVYWYQQSLDQGLQFLIQYYNGEERAKGNILERFSAQQFPDLHSELNLSSLELGDSALYFCASSPDGDQPQHFGDGTRLSIL.

This clone has more than one count but fewer than ten. This rearrangement joins TRBV9 to TRBJ1-2; weak D call: TRBD1 (5 bases). Trimming removed 3 bases at V and 5 bases at J, with 17 bases between. The CDR3 length is 15 residues. Germline lookup yields CDR1 SGDLS and CDR2 YYNGEE. This CDR3 reads CASSDGGALTYGYTF. The CDR3 DNA is TGTGCCAGCAGCGACGGAGGGGCTCTAACTTATGGCTACACCTTC.

The gene calls are TRBV5-8 and TRBJ2-3, with 12 nucleotides matching TRBD2. Germline V gene sequence: CDR1 SGHTS, CDR2 YDEGEE. J was trimmed by 0 bases and V by 4 bases; bases with no gene match: 3. The CDR3 has 16 amino acids. The CDR3 region is CASSLGLAGSTDTQYF. The CDR3 region has the DNA TGTGCCAGCAGCCTAGGACTAGCGGGGAGCACAGATACGCAGTATTTT.

The chain joins TRBV6-1 to TRBJ2-7; tentatively, D is TRBD1 (5 bases). Germline loops: CDR1 MNHNS, CDR2 SASEGT. There are 14 residues in the CDR3. Trimming pared 7 bases from V and 7 bases from J, leaving 20 bases between. Written as DNA, the CDR3 is TGTGCCAGCACTTTACTTTCCGGCCAGGGAGAGCAGTACTTC. It yields the protein CASTLLSGQGEQYF.

The chain uses TRBV27 and TRBJ2-4, with TRBD2 as a possible D gene (5 bases). The CDR3 has 16 amino acids. Germline CDR1 MNHEY, CDR2 SMNVEV (reference sequence). V lost 5 bases and J lost 3, with 17 bases in between. The CDR3 region is CASSEGFPSGKNIQYF. The CDR3 bases are TGTGCCAGCAGTGAGGGTTTCCCTTCGGGCAAAAACATTCAGTACTTC.

A word on this clone: The junction does not match germline at one end; this may be a read error. The sample contains more than one DNA sequence encoding this CDR3. The chain uses TRBV7-9 and TRBJ2-7; 10 bases map to TRBD2. The CDR3 is made up of 16 amino acids. In germline, CDR1 is SEHNR, CDR2 FQNEAQ (reference sequence). The CDR3 is CASSLVGRVGTSEQYF. CDR3 sequence (DNA): TGTGCCAGCAGCTTAGTAGGCAGGGTGGGGACTAGCGAGCAATACTTC.

This clone was counted a single time. This chain connects TRBV6-1 to TRBJ2-5, with TRBD1 matching over 7 bases. Germline lookup yields CDR1 MNHNS and CDR2 SASEGT. The CDR3 is 15 amino acids. V lost 1 base to trimming and J lost 1 base; unmatched junction nucleotides: 3. The CDR3 spells CASSEGQGSQETQYF. The CDR3 bases are TGTGCCAGCAGTGAAGGACAGGGATCCCAAGAGACCCAGTACTTC.

The rearrangement uses TRBV10-3 and TRBJ2-3, with a tentative D call TRBD2 (5 bases). The CDR3 loop spans 14 amino acids. The germline V gene encodes CDR1 ENHRY and CDR2 SYGVKD. Trimming removed 3 bases at V and 2 bases at J, with 9 bases between. The CDR3 region is CAISDRGITDTQYF. CDR3 DNA: TGTGCCATCAGTGACCGGGGAATCACAGATACGCAGTATTTT.

This sequence joins TRBV11-3 and TRBJ2-2; D ambiguous. There are 13 residues in the CDR3. The V gene lost 0 bases and the J gene lost 3 bases, with 2 bases spanning the gap. CDR1 is SGHNT, CDR2 YENEEA, per germline. The CDR3 nucleotides are TGTGCCAGCAGCTTAGAGGACACCGGGGAGCTGTTTTTT. It encodes CASSLEDTGELFF.